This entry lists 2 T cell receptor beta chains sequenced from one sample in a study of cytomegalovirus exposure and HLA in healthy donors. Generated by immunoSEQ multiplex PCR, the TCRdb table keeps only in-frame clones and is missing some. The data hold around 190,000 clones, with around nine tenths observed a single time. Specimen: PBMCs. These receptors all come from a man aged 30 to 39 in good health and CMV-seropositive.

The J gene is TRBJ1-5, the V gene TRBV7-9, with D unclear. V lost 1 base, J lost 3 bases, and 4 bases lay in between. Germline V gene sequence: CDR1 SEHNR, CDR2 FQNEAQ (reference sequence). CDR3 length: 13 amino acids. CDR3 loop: CASSLGANQPQHF. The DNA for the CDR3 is TGTGCCAGCAGCTTAGGGGCCAATCAGCCCCAGCATTTT.

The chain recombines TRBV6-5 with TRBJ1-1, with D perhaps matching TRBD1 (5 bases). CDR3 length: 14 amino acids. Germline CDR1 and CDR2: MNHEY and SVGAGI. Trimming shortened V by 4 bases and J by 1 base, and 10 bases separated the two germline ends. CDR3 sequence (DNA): TGTGCCAGCAGTTCGACTAGGGGGAACACTGAAGCTTTCTTT. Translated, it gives CASSSTRGNTEAFF.